This is a list of T cell receptor beta chains from one sample in a study of T cells after posttransplantation cyclophosphamide. Assay: immunoSEQ multiplex PCR; the TCRdb copy retains only in-frame clones and omits some. The sample shows about 7,000 clones, around 72% of them seen only once. Sequencing was carried out using memory CD4+ T cells sorted from blood. The receptors derive from a woman aged 45-59 years in good health and a related stem cell transplant donor. CDR3s include the opening cysteine and the closing phenylalanine or tryptophan. D genes are given only for firm matches. Rows give clone size only sometimes, using once, few, many, or a class for an expanded clone.

d_call: NA
clone_size: NA
v_call: TRBV19
j_call: TRBJ1-1
cdr3_aa: CASSIQQGTEAFF
cdr3_nt: TGTGCCAGTAGTATACAGCAGGGCACTGAAGCTTTCTTT

d_call: NA
clone_size: NA
v_call: TRBV5-4
j_call: TRBJ2-3
cdr3_aa: CASSPSTGVRADTQYF
cdr3_nt: TGTGCCAGCAGCCCCTCGACGGGAGTAAGGGCAGATACGCAGTATTTT

d_call: NA
clone_size: NA
v_call: TRBV5-1
j_call: TRBJ2-3
cdr3_aa: CASSPGGPTDTQYF
cdr3_nt: TGCGCCAGCTCCCCAGGGGGGCCCACAGATACGCAGTATTTT

d_call: TRBD2
clone_size: few
v_call: TRBV5-6
j_call: TRBJ2-1
cdr3_aa: CASSLGGGLYNEQFF
cdr3_nt: TGTGCCAGCAGCTTGGGCGGGGGGCTTTACAATGAGCAGTTCTTC

d_call: NA
clone_size: NA
v_call: TRBV7-2
j_call: TRBJ1-1
cdr3_aa: CASSSLPGMNTEAFF
cdr3_nt: TGTGCCAGCAGCTCCCTCCCCGGGATGAACACTGAAGCTTTCTTT

d_call: NA
clone_size: NA
v_call: TRBV30
j_call: TRBJ2-5
cdr3_aa: CAWSIQGAGAWEETQYF
cdr3_nt: TGTGCCTGGAGTATTCAGGGGGCGGGGGCCTGGGAAGAGACCCAGTACTTC

d_call: NA
clone_size: NA
v_call: TRBV6-6
j_call: TRBJ2-3
cdr3_aa: CASSPSLPRDTQYF
cdr3_nt: TGTGCCAGCAGCCCGAGTCTACCGAGGGATACGCAGTATTTT

d_call: NA
clone_size: NA
v_call: TRBV9
j_call: TRBJ1-1
cdr3_aa: CASREETAAVNTEAFF
cdr3_nt: TGTGCCAGCAGGGAAGAAACAGCGGCTGTGAACACTGAAGCTTTCTTT

d_call: NA
clone_size: NA
v_call: TRBV7-7
j_call: TRBJ2-1
cdr3_aa: CASSQLQDYNEQFF
cdr3_nt: TGTGCCAGCAGCCAACTGCAGGATTACAATGAGCAGTTCTTC

d_call: TRBD1
clone_size: NA
v_call: TRBV10-3
j_call: TRBJ2-1
cdr3_aa: CAISGRDRGSDEQFF
cdr3_nt: TGTGCCATCAGTGGCCGGGACAGGGGATCCGATGAGCAGTTCTTC

d_call: NA
clone_size: NA
v_call: TRBV9
j_call: TRBJ2-3
cdr3_aa: CASGLAFPDTQYF
cdr3_nt: TGTGCCAGCGGCCTAGCGTTCCCAGATACGCAGTATTTT

d_call: NA
clone_size: NA
v_call: TRBV2
j_call: TRBJ2-6
cdr3_aa: CASSQTGPSGANVLTF
cdr3_nt: TGTGCCAGCAGTCAAACAGGGCCTTCTGGGGCCAACGTCCTGACTTTC

d_call: TRBD2
clone_size: NA
v_call: TRBV19
j_call: TRBJ2-2
cdr3_aa: CASSISSGMKGELFF
cdr3_nt: TGTGCCAGTAGTATAAGTAGCGGGATGAAAGGGGAGCTGTTTTTT

d_call: NA
clone_size: NA
v_call: TRBV30
j_call: TRBJ2-3
cdr3_aa: CAWKRWGGTDTQYF
cdr3_nt: TGTGCCTGGAAGAGGTGGGGCGGCACAGATACGCAGTATTTT

d_call: TRBD1
clone_size: NA
v_call: TRBV10-3
j_call: TRBJ2-4
cdr3_aa: CAIRGTGGEENIQYF
cdr3_nt: TGTGCCATCAGAGGAACAGGGGGCGAAGAAAACATTCAGTACTTC

d_call: NA
clone_size: NA
v_call: TRBV6-1
j_call: TRBJ1-2
cdr3_aa: CASSEISEGARGYTF
cdr3_nt: TGTGCCAGCAGTGAAATAAGCGAAGGGGCTCGTGGCTACACCTTC

d_call: TRBD1
clone_size: NA
v_call: TRBV7-2
j_call: TRBJ2-6
cdr3_aa: CASSLTTRTGFGANVLTF
cdr3_nt: TGTGCCAGCAGCCTCACAACCCGGACAGGGTTCGGGGCCAACGTCCTGACTTTC

d_call: NA
clone_size: NA
v_call: TRBV20-1
j_call: TRBJ2-5
cdr3_aa: CSASLVETQYF
cdr3_nt: TGCAGTGCCTCCCTCGTAGAGACCCAGTACTTC

d_call: NA
clone_size: NA
v_call: TRBV30
j_call: TRBJ1-1
cdr3_aa: CAWMGGVSEAFF
cdr3_nt: TGTGCCTGGATGGGAGGGGTCTCTGAAGCTTTCTTT

d_call: NA
clone_size: NA
v_call: TRBV6-5
j_call: TRBJ2-7
cdr3_aa: CASRRGAGVYEQYF
cdr3_nt: TGTGCCAGCAGAAGAGGGGCAGGGGTCTACGAGCAGTACTTC

d_call: TRBD1
clone_size: NA
v_call: TRBV28
j_call: TRBJ2-7
cdr3_aa: CASSFRRTGGYEQYF
cdr3_nt: TGTGCCAGCAGTTTCAGGCGGACAGGGGGATACGAGCAGTACTTC

d_call: NA
clone_size: NA
v_call: TRBV5-5
j_call: TRBJ1-3
cdr3_aa: CASSLMSSGNTIYF
cdr3_nt: TGTGCCAGCAGCTTGATGAGCTCTGGAAACACCATATATTTT

d_call: TRBD2
clone_size: NA
v_call: TRBV4-1
j_call: TRBJ2-1
cdr3_aa: CASSREGWAYNEQFF
cdr3_nt: TGCGCCAGCAGCCGGGAGGGATGGGCCTACAATGAGCAGTTCTTC

d_call: NA
clone_size: NA
v_call: TRBV6-6
j_call: TRBJ1-2
cdr3_aa: CASRLATVNYGYTF
cdr3_nt: TGTGCCAGCAGGCTCGCTACAGTCAACTATGGCTACACCTTC

d_call: TRBD1
clone_size: NA
v_call: TRBV7-2
j_call: TRBJ2-3
cdr3_aa: CASRGQGAVDTQYF
cdr3_nt: TGTGCCAGCAGGGGACAGGGGGCTGTAGATACGCAGTATTTT

d_call: TRBD2
clone_size: NA
v_call: TRBV25-1
j_call: TRBJ2-3
cdr3_aa: CASSEVSGRPNTDTQYF
cdr3_nt: TGTGCCAGCAGTGAGGTTAGCGGGAGGCCCAACACAGATACGCAGTATTTT

d_call: NA
clone_size: NA
v_call: TRBV5-4
j_call: TRBJ2-5
cdr3_aa: CASSLDSLSPETQYF
cdr3_nt: TGTGCCAGCAGCTTGGATTCGCTGAGCCCCGAGACCCAGTACTTC

d_call: TRBD1
clone_size: NA
v_call: TRBV10-3
j_call: TRBJ2-5
cdr3_aa: CGDRETQYF
cdr3_nt: TGCGGCGACAGGGAAACCCAGTACTTC

d_call: TRBD2
clone_size: NA
v_call: TRBV10-1
j_call: TRBJ2-5
cdr3_aa: CASSQTSGRGKETQYF
cdr3_nt: TGCGCCAGCAGTCAGACTAGCGGGAGGGGTAAAGAGACCCAGTACTTC

d_call: NA
clone_size: NA
v_call: TRBV11-2
j_call: TRBJ1-3
cdr3_aa: CASTAEHGGGNTIYF
cdr3_nt: TGTGCCAGCACCGCAGAACATGGCGGGGGGAACACCATATATTTT

d_call: NA
clone_size: few
v_call: TRBV5-1
j_call: TRBJ1-2
cdr3_aa: CASSLAEGYGYTF
cdr3_nt: TGCGCCAGCAGCTTGGCAGAGGGCTATGGCTACACCTTC

d_call: NA
clone_size: few
v_call: TRBV5-4
j_call: TRBJ1-5
cdr3_aa: CASSLSLNQPQHF
cdr3_nt: TGTGCCAGCAGCTTGTCCCTTAATCAGCCCCAGCATTTT

d_call: TRBD1
clone_size: NA
v_call: TRBV9
j_call: TRBJ1-1
cdr3_aa: CASSAEGQGATEAFF
cdr3_nt: TGTGCCAGCAGCGCCGAGGGACAGGGGGCAACTGAAGCTTTCTTT

d_call: TRBD2
clone_size: NA
v_call: TRBV28
j_call: TRBJ2-3
cdr3_aa: CAAGGPVDTQYF
cdr3_nt: TGTGCTGCGGGAGGGCCGGTAGATACGCAGTATTTT

d_call: TRBD2
clone_size: NA
v_call: TRBV5-1
j_call: TRBJ2-7
cdr3_aa: CASSLGSGIYEQYF
cdr3_nt: TGCGCCAGCAGCTTGGGTAGCGGGATATACGAGCAGTACTTC

d_call: TRBD1
clone_size: NA
v_call: TRBV18
j_call: TRBJ2-7
cdr3_aa: CASSPGTDSYEQYF
cdr3_nt: TGTGCCAGCTCACCGGGGACAGACTCCTACGAGCAGTACTTC

d_call: TRBD1
clone_size: NA
v_call: TRBV28
j_call: TRBJ1-5
cdr3_aa: CASNFGQGRHQPQHF
cdr3_nt: TGTGCCAGCAATTTCGGACAGGGTAGGCATCAGCCCCAGCATTTT

d_call: TRBD2
clone_size: NA
v_call: TRBV4-2
j_call: TRBJ2-4
cdr3_aa: CASSQDLASGKNIQYF
cdr3_nt: TGTGCCAGCAGCCAAGATCTGGCTAGCGGGAAAAACATTCAGTACTTC

d_call: NA
clone_size: NA
v_call: TRBV9
j_call: TRBJ2-1
cdr3_aa: CASSVGNSVYNEQFF
cdr3_nt: TGTGCCAGCAGCGTAGGCAATAGCGTTTACAATGAGCAGTTCTTC

d_call: TRBD2
clone_size: NA
v_call: TRBV7-2
j_call: TRBJ2-3
cdr3_aa: CASSSSGRIRADTQYF
cdr3_nt: TGTGCCAGCAGCAGTAGCGGGAGGATCCGGGCAGATACGCAGTATTTT

d_call: NA
clone_size: few
v_call: TRBV6-1
j_call: TRBJ2-6
cdr3_aa: CASSEKFASTSSGANVLTF
cdr3_nt: TGTGCCAGCAGTGAAAAGTTTGCATCTACCTCCTCTGGGGCCAACGTCCTGACTTTC

d_call: NA
clone_size: NA
v_call: TRBV19
j_call: TRBJ1-4
cdr3_aa: CATSSYGTSNEKLFF
cdr3_nt: TGTGCCACGTCGAGCTACGGGACTTCTAATGAAAAACTGTTTTTT

d_call: TRBD2
clone_size: NA
v_call: TRBV19
j_call: TRBJ2-1
cdr3_aa: CASSMEAGVREQFF
cdr3_nt: TGTGCCAGTAGTATGGAAGCGGGAGTTCGAGAGCAGTTCTTC

d_call: NA
clone_size: NA
v_call: TRBV7-2
j_call: TRBJ1-5
cdr3_aa: CASSLALQPQHF
cdr3_nt: TGTGCCAGCAGCTTAGCCCTACAGCCCCAGCATTTT

d_call: NA
clone_size: NA
v_call: TRBV9
j_call: TRBJ2-3
cdr3_aa: CASSLGITTDTQYF
cdr3_nt: TGTGCCAGCAGCCTCGGTATTACCACAGATACGCAGTATTTT

d_call: TRBD1
clone_size: NA
v_call: TRBV29-1
j_call: TRBJ2-7
cdr3_aa: CSATGTGGASGEQYF
cdr3_nt: TGCAGCGCGACTGGGACAGGGGGGGCCTCCGGGGAGCAGTACTTC

d_call: TRBD1
clone_size: NA
v_call: TRBV23-1
j_call: TRBJ2-7
cdr3_aa: CASSRPGQGRPSYEQYF
cdr3_nt: TGCGCCAGCAGTCGACCGGGACAGGGGCGTCCCTCCTACGAGCAGTACTTC

d_call: TRBD1
clone_size: NA
v_call: TRBV2
j_call: TRBJ2-3
cdr3_aa: CASSYRGRADTQYF
cdr3_nt: TGTGCCAGCAGTTACAGGGGCAGGGCAGATACGCAGTATTTT

d_call: NA
clone_size: NA
v_call: TRBV5-4
j_call: TRBJ2-1
cdr3_aa: CASSLGLVGPSEQFF
cdr3_nt: TGTGCCAGCAGCTTGGGACTAGTGGGCCCCTCTGAGCAGTTCTTC

d_call: NA
clone_size: NA
v_call: TRBV4-2
j_call: TRBJ1-1
cdr3_aa: CASSQGQRMNTEAFF
cdr3_nt: TGTGCCAGCAGCCAAGGACAGCGAATGAACACTGAAGCTTTCTTT

d_call: TRBD1
clone_size: NA
v_call: TRBV27
j_call: TRBJ1-1
cdr3_aa: CASSLNRGITEAFF
cdr3_nt: TGTGCCAGCAGTTTGAACAGGGGGATCACTGAAGCTTTCTTT

d_call: NA
clone_size: NA
v_call: TRBV27
j_call: TRBJ2-5
cdr3_aa: CASRFSGQIETQYF
cdr3_nt: TGTGCCAGCAGGTTCAGCGGGCAAATAGAGACCCAGTACTTC

d_call: NA
clone_size: NA
v_call: TRBV2
j_call: TRBJ2-3
cdr3_aa: CASSDVGTDTQYF
cdr3_nt: TGTGCCAGCAGTGACGTCGGGACAGATACGCAGTATTTT

d_call: TRBD1
clone_size: NA
v_call: TRBV5-1
j_call: TRBJ2-7
cdr3_aa: CASSLGGRGNYEQYF
cdr3_nt: TGCGCCAGCAGCTTGGGTGGCAGGGGGAACTACGAGCAGTACTTC

d_call: NA
clone_size: few
v_call: TRBV6-1
j_call: TRBJ1-4
cdr3_aa: CASRGTRDKGEKLFF
cdr3_nt: TGTGCCAGCAGAGGGACCCGGGACAAGGGGGAAAAACTGTTTTTT

d_call: TRBD2
clone_size: once
v_call: TRBV4-1
j_call: TRBJ2-1
cdr3_aa: CASSLLSGRGYNEQFF
cdr3_nt: TGCGCCAGCAGCCTTCTTAGCGGGAGAGGCTACAATGAGCAGTTCTTC